This T cell receptor (beta chain) was captured by sequencing in a study of tumor-infiltrating lymphocytes in primary liver carcinoma. About the study: The study enrolled male and female patients aged 30 to 69 years. Sequencing of the samples generated roughly 3.65 to 7.5 million productive TCRbeta reads, with similar yields across tissue types.

This CDR3 has 12 amino acids. Trimming removed 3 bases from V and 7 bases from J, with 8 bases in between. Per the germline V gene, CDR1 is SGHNT and CDR2 is YYREEE (reference sequence). The researchers produced TCR beta cDNA from roughly 500 ng total RNA with a constant-region primer. Modified slightly, ARM-PCR produced TCR beta libraries over three nested multiplex PCR rounds. TRBV1-TRBV30 forward and Cbeta reverse primers drove the first two roughly 11-cycle rounds. TCRdb re-called the multiplex PCR reads with MiXCR, one entry per CDR3 protein. Of about 320,000 distinct CDR3 sequences listed, 55% to 65% are singletons. The blood RNA (from unsorted whole blood) was obtained, and germline DNA was also extracted. Before any surgery took place, four milliliters of peripheral blood were collected.

The sample comprised peripheral blood. This clonotype was obtained from a man between 40 and 49 years old with primary liver carcinoma and hepatitis B virus infection. This chain uses TRBV5-4 with TRBJ2-1; D is unresolved. CDR3 sequence reads: CASSSLLNEQFF. The CDR3, as DNA: TGTGCCAGCAGCTCCCTATTAAATGAGCAGTTCTTC.